This TCR beta chain was sequenced in a study of blood T cell repertoires in COVID-19. This clone was seen a few times. This CDR3 contains 15 residues. Germline CDR1 and CDR2: MNHNS and SASEGT. With 0 bases removed from V and 2 bases from J, the gap between germline ends came to 11 bases. Some clones are missing from TCRdb's copy, which holds only in-frame ones; the method was immunoSEQ multiplex PCR. The sample holds about 150,000 clones; 65% to 90% are singletons and the top ten take 9% to 13%. The V gene is TRBV6-1, the J gene TRBJ2-7; D ambiguous. The source of this sequence is a woman in her sixties or seventies with COVID-19, enrolled during active disease. Material: peripheral blood. CDR3 protein: CASSEAAQVAYEQYV. The CDR3 coding sequence is TGTGCCAGCAGTGAAGCTGCGCAGGTCGCCTACGAGCAGTACGTC.